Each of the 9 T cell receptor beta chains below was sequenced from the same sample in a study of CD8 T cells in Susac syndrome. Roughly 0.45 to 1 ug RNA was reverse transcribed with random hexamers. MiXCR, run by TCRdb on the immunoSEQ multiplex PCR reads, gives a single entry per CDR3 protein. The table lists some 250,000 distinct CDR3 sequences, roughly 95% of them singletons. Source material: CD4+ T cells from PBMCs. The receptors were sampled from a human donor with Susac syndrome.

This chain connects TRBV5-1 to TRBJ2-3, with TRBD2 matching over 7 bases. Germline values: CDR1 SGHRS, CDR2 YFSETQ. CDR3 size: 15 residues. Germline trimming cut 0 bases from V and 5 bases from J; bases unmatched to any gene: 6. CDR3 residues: CASSLEGRAGDTQYF. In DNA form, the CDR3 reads TGCGCCAGCAGCTTGGAGGGGAGGGCCGGAGATACGCAGTATTTT.

The CDR3 is CASSFGQANYGYTF. CDR3 bases: TGTGCCAGCAGTTTTGGGCAGGCTAACTATGGCTACACCTTC. The chain has TRBV28 and TRBJ1-2; D remains unclear. Germline V CDR1 and CDR2: MDHEN, SYDVKM. V was trimmed by 3 bases and J by 0 bases, leaving 8 bases between them. This CDR3 contains 14 residues.

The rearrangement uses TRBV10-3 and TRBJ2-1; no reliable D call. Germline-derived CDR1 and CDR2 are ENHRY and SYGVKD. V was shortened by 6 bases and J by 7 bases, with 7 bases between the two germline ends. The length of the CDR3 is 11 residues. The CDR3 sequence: CAISKGNEQFF. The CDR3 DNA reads TGTGCCATCAGCAAAGGAAATGAGCAGTTCTTC.

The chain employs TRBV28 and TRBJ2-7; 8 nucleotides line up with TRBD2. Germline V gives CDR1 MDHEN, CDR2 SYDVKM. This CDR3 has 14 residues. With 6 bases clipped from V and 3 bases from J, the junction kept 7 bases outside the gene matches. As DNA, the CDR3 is TGTGCCAGCAGGGCCGGGACTAGTCTCTACGAGCAGTACTTC. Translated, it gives CASRAGTSLYEQYF.

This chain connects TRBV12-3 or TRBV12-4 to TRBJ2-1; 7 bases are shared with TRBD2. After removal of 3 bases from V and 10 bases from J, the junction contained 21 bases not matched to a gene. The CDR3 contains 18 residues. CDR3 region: CASSLGTNPLSTRYEQFF. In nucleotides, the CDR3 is TGTGCCAGCAGTTTGGGGACTAACCCTCTGAGTACACGATACGAGCAGTTCTTC.

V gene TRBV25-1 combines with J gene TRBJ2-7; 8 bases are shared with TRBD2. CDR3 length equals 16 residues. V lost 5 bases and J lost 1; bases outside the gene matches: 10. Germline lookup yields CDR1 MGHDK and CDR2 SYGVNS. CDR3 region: CASSPSSGRLSYEQYF. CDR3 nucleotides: TGTGCCAGCAGTCCCTCTAGCGGGCGTCTTTCCTACGAGCAGTACTTC.

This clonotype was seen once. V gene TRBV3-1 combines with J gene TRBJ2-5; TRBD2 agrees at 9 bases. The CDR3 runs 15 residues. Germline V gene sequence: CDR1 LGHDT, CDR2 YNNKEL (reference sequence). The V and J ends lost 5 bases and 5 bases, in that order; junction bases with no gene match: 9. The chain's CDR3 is CASSRAGGPRETQYF. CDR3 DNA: TGTGCCAGCAGCAGGGCGGGAGGGCCCCGGGAGACCCAGTACTTC.

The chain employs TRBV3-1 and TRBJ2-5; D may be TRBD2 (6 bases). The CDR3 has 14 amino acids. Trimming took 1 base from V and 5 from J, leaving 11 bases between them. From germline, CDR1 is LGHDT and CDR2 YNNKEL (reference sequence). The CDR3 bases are TGTGCCAGCAGCCAAGTGGCTAGCGCGGAGACCCAGTACTTC. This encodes CASSQVASAETQYF.

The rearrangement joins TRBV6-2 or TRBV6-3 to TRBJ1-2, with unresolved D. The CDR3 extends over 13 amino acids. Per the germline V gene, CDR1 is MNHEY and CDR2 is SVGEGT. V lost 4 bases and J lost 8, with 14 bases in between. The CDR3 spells CASSLAQHGGYTF. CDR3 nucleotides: TGTGCCAGCAGTTTGGCCCAGCACGGAGGCTACACCTTC.